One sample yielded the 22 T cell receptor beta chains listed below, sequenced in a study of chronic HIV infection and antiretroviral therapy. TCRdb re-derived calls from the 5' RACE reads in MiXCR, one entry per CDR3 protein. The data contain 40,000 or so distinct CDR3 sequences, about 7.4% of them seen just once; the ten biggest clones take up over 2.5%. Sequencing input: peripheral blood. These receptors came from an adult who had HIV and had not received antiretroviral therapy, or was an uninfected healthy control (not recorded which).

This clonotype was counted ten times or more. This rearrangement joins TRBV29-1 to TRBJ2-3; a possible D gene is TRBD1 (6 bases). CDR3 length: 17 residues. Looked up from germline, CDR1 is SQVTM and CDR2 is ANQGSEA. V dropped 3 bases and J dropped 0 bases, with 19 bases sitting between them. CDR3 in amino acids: CSVDTYRVTSSTDTQYF. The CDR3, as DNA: TGCAGCGTTGATACCTACAGGGTCACTTCTAGCACAGATACGCAGTATTTT.

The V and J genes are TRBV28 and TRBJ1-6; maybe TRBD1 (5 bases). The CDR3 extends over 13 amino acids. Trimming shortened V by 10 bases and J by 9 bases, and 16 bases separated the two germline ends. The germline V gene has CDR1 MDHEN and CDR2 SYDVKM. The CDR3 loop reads CATSGSGSSPLHF. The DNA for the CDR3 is TGTGCCACTTCAGGGTCGGGTAGTTCACCCCTCCACTTT.

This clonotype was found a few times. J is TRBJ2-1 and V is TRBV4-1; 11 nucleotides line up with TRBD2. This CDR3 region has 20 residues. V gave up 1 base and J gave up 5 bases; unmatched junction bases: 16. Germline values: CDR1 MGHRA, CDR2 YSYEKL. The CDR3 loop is CASSQVPLLLAGGPHNEQFF. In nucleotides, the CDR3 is TGCGCCAGCAGCCAAGTCCCACTACTTTTAGCGGGAGGGCCACACAATGAGCAGTTCTTC.

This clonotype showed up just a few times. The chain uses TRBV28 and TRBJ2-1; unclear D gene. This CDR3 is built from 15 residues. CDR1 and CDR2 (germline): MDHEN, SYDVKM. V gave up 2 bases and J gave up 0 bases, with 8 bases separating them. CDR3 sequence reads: CASSLTSSSYNEQFF. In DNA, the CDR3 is TGTGCCAGCAGTTTAACCTCGAGCTCCTACAATGAGCAGTTCTTC.

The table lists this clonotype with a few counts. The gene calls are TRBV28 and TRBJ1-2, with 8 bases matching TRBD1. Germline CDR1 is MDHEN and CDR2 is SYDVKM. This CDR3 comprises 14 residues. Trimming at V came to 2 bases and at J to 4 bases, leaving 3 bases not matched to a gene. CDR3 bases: TGTGCCAGCAGTTTACCCGACAGGGGCTATGGCTACACCTTC. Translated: CASSLPDRGYGYTF.

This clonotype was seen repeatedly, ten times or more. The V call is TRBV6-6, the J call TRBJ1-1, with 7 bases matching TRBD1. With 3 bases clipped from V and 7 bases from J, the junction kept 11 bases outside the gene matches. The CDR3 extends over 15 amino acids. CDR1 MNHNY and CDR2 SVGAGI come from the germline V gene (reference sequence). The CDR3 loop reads CASSYRQGERGEAFF. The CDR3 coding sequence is TGTGCCAGCAGTTATCGGCAGGGGGAACGAGGTGAAGCTTTCTTT.

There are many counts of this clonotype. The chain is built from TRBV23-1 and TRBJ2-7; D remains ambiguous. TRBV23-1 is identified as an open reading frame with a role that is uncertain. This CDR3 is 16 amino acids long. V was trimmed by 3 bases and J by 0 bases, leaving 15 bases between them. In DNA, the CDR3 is TGCGCCAGCAGTCATGACACGGACGCCTGCTCCTACGAGCAGTACTTC. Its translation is CASSHDTDACSYEQYF.

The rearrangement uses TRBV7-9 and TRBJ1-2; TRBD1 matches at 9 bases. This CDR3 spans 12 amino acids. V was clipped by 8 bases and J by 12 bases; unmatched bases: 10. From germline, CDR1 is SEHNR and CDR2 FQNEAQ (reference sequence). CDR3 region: CASRRDRVSHTF. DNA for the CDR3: TGTGCCAGCCGCCGGGACAGGGTGTCCCACACCTTC.

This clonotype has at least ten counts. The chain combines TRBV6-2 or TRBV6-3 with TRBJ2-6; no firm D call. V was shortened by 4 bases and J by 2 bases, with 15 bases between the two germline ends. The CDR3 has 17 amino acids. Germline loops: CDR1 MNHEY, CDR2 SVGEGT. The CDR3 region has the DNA TGTGCCAGCAGTTCGAGACGCTTTCAGACTGGGGCCAACGTCCTGACTTTC. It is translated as CASSSRRFQTGANVLTF.

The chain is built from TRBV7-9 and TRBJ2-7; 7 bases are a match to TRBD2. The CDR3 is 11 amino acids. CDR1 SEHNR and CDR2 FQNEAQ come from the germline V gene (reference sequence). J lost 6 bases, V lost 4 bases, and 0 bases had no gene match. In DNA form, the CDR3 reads TGTGCCAGCAGCTGGGGGGGCGAGCAGTACTTC. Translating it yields CASSWGGEQYF.

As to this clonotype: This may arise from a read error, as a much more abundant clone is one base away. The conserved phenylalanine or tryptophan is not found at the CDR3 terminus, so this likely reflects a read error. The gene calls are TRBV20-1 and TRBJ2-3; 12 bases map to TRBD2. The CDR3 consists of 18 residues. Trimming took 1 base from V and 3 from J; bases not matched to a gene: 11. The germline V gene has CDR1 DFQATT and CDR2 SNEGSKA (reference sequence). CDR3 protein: CSARVSVTTSGRTDTQYY. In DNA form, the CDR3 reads TGCAGTGCTAGAGTTTCCGTTACGACTAGCGGGAGAACAGATACGCAGTATTAT.

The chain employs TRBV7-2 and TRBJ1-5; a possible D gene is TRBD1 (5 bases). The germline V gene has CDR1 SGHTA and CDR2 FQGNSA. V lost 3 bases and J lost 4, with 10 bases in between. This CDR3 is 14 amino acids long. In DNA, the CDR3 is TGTGCCAGCAGCTTCCCAGGGAGAAATCAGCCCCAGCATTTT. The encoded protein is CASSFPGRNQPQHF.

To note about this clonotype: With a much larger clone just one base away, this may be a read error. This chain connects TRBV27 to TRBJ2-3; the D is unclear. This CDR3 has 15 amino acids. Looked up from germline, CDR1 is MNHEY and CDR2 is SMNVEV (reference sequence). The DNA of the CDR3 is TGTGCCACCAGTTTATCGCCCAGCGGCACAGATACGCAGTATTTT. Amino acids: CATSLSPSGTDTQYF.

This CDR3 is CASRRGTDTQYF. The CDR3 nucleotides are TGCGCCAGCCGAAGGGGGACAGATACGCAGTATTTT. V usage is TRBV5-1 and J usage is TRBJ2-3, with D possibly being TRBD1 (6 bases). V lost 7 bases and J 3 bases, leaving 9 bases between the germline ends. The germline CDR1 and CDR2 sequences are SGHRS and YFSETQ. CDR3 length equals 12 residues.

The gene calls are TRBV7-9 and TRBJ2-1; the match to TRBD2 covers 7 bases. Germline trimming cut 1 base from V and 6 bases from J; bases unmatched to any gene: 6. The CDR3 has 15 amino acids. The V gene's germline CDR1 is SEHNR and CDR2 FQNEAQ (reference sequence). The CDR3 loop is CASSLGTSAVNEQFF. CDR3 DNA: TGTGCCAGCAGCTTAGGGACTAGTGCTGTCAATGAGCAGTTCTTC.

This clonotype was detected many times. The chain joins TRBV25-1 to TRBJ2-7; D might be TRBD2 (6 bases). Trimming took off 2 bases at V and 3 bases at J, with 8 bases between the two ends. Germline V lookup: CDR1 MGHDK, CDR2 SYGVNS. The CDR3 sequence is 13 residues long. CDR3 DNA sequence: TGTGCCAGCAGTGAACTTAGCGGCTACGAGCAGTACTTC. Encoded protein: CASSELSGYEQYF.

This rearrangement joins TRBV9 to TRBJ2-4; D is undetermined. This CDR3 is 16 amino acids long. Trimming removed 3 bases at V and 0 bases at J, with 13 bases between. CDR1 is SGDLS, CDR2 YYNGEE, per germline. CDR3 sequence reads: CASSAAEHLAKNIQYF. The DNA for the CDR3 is TGTGCCAGCAGCGCGGCAGAGCATTTAGCCAAAAACATTCAGTACTTC.

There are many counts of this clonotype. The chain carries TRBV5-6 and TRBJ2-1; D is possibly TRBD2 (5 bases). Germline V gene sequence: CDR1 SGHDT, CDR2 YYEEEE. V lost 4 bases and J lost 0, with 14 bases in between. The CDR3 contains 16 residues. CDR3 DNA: TGTGCCAGCAGCCTCCGAACTGGGAGCTCCTACAATGAGCAGTTCTTC. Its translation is CASSLRTGSSYNEQFF.

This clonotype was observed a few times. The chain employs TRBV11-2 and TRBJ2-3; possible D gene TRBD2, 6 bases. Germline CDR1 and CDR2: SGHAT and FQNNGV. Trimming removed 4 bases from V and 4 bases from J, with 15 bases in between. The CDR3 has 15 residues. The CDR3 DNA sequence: TGTGCCAGCAGCTCTGAGGGCGGGGTGGCAGATACGCAGTATTTT. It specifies CASSSEGGVADTQYF.

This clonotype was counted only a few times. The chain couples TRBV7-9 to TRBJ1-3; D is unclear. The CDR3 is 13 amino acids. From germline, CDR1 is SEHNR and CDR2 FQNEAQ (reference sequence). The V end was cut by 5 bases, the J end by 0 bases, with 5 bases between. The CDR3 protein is CASSPSSGNTIYF. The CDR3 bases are TGTGCCAGCAGCCCTAGCTCTGGAAACACCATATATTTT.

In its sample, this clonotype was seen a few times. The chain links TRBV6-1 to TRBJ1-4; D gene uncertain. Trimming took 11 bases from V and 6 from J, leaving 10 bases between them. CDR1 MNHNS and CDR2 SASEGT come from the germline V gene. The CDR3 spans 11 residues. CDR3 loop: CASRAYEKLFF. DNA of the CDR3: TGTGCCTCGAGGGCATATGAAAAACTGTTTTTT.

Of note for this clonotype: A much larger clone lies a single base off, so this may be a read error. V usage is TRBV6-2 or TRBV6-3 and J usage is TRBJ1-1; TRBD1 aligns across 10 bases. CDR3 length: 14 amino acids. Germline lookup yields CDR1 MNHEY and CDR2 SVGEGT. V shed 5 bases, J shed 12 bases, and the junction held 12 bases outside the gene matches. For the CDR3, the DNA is TGTGCCAGCAGTACACCGGGACAGGGGATAGAAACTTTCTTT. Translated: CASSTPGQGIETFF.